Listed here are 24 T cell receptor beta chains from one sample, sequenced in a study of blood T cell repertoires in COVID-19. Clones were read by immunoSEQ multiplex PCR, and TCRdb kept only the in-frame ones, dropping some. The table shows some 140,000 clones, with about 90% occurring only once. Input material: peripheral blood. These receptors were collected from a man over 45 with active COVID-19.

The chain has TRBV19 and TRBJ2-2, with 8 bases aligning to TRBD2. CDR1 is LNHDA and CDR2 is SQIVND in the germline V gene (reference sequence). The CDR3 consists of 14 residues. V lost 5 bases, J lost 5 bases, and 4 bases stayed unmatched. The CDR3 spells CASSVIAGTGELFF. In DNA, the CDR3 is TGTGCCAGTAGTGTAATAGCGGGGACCGGGGAGCTGTTTTTT. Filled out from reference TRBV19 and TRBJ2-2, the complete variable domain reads DGGITQSPKYLFRKEGQNVTLSCEQNLNHDAMYWYRQDPGQGLRLIYYSQIVNDFQKGDIAEGYSVSREKKESFPLTVTSAQKNPTAFYLCASSVIAGTGELFFGEGSRLTVL.

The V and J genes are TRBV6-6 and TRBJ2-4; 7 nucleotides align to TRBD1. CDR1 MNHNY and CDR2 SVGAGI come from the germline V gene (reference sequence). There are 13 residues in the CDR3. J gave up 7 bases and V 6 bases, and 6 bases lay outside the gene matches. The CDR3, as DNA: TGTGCCAGCAGGACACAGGGGACGAACATTCAGTACTTC. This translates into CASRTQGTNIQYF.

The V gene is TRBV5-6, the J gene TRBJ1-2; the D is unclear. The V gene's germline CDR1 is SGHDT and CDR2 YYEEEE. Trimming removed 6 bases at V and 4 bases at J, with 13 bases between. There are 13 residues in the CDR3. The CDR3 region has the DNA TGTGCCAGCATCCCCGGCGGTGGCTATGGCTACACCTTC. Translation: CASIPGGGYGYTF.

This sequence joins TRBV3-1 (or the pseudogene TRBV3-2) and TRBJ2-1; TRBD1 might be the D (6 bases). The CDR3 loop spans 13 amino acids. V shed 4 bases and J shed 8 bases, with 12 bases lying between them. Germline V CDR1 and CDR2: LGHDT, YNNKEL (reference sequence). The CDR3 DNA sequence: TGTGCCAGCAGCCGACAGGCGAGGGATGAGCAGTTCTTC. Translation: CASSRQARDEQFF.

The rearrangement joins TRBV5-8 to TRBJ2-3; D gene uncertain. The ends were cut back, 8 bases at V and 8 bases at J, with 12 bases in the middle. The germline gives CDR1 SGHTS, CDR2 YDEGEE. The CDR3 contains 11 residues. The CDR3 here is CASFFIGTQYF. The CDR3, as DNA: TGTGCCAGTTTTTTTATCGGTACGCAGTATTTT.

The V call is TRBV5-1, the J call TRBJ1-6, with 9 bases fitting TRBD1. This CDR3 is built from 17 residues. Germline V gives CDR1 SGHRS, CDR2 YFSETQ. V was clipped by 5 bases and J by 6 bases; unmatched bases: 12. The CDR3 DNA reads TGCGCCAGCAGTCTTCGGACAGGGGAGGGAAGTAATTCACCCCTCCACTTT. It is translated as CASSLRTGEGSNSPLHF.

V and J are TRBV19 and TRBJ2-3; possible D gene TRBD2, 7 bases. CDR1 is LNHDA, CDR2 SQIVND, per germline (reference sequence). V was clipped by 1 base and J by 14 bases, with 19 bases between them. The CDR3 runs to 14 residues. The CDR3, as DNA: TGTGCCAGTAGTATAGGTGGGGGGGCCTTAGATCGGTATTTT. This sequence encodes CASSIGGGALDRYF.

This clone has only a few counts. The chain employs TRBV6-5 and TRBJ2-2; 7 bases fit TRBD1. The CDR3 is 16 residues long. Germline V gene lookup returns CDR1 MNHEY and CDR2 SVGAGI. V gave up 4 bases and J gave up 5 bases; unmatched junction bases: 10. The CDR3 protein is CASSLQGFRGTGELFF. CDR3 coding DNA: TGTGCCAGCAGTTTACAGGGGTTTAGAGGAACCGGGGAGCTGTTTTTT.

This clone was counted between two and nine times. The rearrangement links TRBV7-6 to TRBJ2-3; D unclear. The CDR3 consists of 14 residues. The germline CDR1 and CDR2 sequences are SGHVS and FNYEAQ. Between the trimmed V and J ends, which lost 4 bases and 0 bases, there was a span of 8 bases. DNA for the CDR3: TGTGCCAGCAGCTCCACCGGGAGCACAGATACGCAGTATTTT. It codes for CASSSTGSTDTQYF.

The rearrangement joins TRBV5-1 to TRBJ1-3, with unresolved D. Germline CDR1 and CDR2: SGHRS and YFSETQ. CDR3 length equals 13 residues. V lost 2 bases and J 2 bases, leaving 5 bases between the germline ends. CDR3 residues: CASSFGTGNTIYF. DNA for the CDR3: TGCGCCAGCAGCTTTGGCACTGGAAACACCATATATTTT.

In nucleotides, the CDR3 is TGTGCCAGCAGTCGAGGGACAGAGAACACTGAAGCTTTCTTT. It codes for CASSRGTENTEAFF. V is TRBV6-5 and J is TRBJ1-1; 7 bases match TRBD1. Per the germline V gene, CDR1 is MNHEY and CDR2 is SVGAGI. CDR3 length equals 14 residues. V dropped 5 bases and J dropped 1; count of bases not matched to a gene: 4.

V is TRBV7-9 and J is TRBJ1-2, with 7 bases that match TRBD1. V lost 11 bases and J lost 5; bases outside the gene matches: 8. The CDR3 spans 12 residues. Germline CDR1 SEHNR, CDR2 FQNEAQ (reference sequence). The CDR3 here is CAGGGQEYGYTF. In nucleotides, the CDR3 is TGTGCCGGCGGAGGACAGGAGTATGGCTACACCTTC.

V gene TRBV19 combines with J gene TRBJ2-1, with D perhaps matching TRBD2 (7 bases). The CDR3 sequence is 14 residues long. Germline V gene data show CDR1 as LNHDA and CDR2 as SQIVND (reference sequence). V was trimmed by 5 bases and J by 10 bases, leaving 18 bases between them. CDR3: CASSPRTAGLEQFF. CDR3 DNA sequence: TGTGCCAGTAGTCCCCGGACAGCGGGGTTAGAGCAGTTCTTC. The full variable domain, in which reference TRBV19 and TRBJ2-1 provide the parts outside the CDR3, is DGGITQSPKYLFRKEGQNVTLSCEQNLNHDAMYWYRQDPGQGLRLIYYSQIVNDFQKGDIAEGYSVSREKKESFPLTVTSAQKNPTAFYLCASSPRTAGLEQFFGPGTRLTVL.

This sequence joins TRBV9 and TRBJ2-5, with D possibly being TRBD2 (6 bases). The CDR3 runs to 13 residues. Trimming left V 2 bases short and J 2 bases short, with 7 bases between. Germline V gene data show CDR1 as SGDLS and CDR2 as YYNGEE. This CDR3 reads CASSVSGQETQYF. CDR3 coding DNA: TGTGCCAGCAGCGTGAGCGGGCAAGAGACCCAGTACTTC.

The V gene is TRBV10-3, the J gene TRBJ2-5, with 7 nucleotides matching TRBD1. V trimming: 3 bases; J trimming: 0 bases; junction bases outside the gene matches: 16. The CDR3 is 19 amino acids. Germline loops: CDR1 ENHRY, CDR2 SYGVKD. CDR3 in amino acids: CAISDCQVGPGQHQETQYF. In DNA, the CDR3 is TGTGCCATCAGTGATTGTCAAGTAGGGCCGGGACAGCACCAAGAGACCCAGTACTTC.

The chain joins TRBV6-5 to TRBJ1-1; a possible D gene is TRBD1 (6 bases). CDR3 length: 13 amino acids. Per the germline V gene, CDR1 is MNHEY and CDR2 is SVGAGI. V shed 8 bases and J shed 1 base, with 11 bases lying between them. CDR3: CASLGTPNTEAFF. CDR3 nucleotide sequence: TGTGCCAGCCTCGGGACACCGAACACTGAAGCTTTCTTT.

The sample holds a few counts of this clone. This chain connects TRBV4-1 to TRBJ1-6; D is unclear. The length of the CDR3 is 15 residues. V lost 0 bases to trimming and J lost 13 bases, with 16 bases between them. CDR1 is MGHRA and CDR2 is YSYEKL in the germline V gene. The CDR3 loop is CASSQDQNRGTPLHF. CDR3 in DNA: TGCGCCAGCAGCCAAGATCAAAACCGCGGCACGCCCCTCCACTTT.

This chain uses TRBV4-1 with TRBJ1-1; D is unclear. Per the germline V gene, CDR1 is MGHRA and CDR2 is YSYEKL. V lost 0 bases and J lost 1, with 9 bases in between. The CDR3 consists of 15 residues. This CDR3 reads CASSQDFGRNTEAFF. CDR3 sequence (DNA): TGCGCCAGCAGCCAAGATTTTGGGCGGAACACTGAAGCTTTCTTT.

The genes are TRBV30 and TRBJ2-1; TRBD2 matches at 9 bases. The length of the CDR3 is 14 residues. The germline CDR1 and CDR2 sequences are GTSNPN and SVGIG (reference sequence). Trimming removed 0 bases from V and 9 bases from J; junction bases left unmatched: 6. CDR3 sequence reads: CAWSVMRGGGEQFF. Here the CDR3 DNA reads TGTGCCTGGAGTGTAATGCGGGGGGGCGGTGAGCAGTTCTTC.

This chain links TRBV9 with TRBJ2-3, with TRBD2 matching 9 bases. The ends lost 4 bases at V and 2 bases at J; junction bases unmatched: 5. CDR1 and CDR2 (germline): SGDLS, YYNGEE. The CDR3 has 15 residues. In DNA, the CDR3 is TGTGCCAGCAGCCCAGCGGGGGGAAACACAGATACGCAGTATTTT. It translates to CASSPAGGNTDTQYF.

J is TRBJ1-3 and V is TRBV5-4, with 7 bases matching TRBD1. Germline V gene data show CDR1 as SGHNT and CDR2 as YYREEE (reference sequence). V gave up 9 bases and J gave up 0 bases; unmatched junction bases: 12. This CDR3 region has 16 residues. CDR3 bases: TGTGCCACCGCTCAGGGGGGAATAAGCTCTGGAAACACCATATATTTT. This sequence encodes CATAQGGISSGNTIYF.

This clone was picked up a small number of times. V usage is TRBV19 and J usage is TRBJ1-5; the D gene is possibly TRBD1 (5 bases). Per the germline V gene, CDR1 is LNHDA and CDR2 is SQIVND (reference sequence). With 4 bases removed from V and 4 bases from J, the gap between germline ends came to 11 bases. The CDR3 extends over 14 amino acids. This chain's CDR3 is CASSKGLRNQPQHF. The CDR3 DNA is TGTGCCAGTAGTAAGGGGTTACGGAATCAGCCCCAGCATTTT.

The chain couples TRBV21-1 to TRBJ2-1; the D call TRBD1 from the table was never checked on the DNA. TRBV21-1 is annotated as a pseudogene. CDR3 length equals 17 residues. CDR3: CASSKKTANSRSGEQFF. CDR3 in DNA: TGTGCCAGCAGCAAAAAGACAGCCAATTCTCGAAGTGGTGAGCAGTTCTTC.

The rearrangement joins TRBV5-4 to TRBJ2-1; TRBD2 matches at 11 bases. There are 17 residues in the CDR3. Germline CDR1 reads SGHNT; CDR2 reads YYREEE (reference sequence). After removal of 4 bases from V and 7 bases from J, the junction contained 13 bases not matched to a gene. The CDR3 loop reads CASSPFTSGGSRNEQFF. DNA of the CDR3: TGTGCCAGCAGCCCGTTTACTAGCGGGGGATCAAGAAATGAGCAGTTCTTC.